A selection of T cell receptor beta chains follows, all from one sample in a study of regulatory T cells in long-lasting Graves disease. TCRdb processed the multiplex PCR reads anew with MiXCR; each CDR3 protein has one entry. The table includes a few hundred thousand distinct CDR3 sequences, 15% to 20% detected once. The same sample was also used in a study of T cells in Graves' hyperthyroidism and ophthalmopathy.

Material: peripheral blood mononuclear cells (PBMCs), obtained at new diagnosis, from a patient treated with antithyroid drugs. Receptors were obtained from a man aged 40-50 years with Graves disease. CDR3s include the opening cysteine and the closing phenylalanine or tryptophan. A D gene is named only where the DNA matches it firmly. Size is stated for part of the rows, as once, few or many counts, or as a class when the clone is expanded.

>TRBJ2-7|TRBV7-9|few|NA
TGTGCCAGCAGTGAACAGTTCTACGAGCAGTACTTC
CASSEQFYEQYF
>TRBJ1-1|TRBV7-2|many|NA
TGTGCCAGCAGCTTTCACCAGGGAGGCGGGAACACTGAAGCTTTCTTT
CASSFHQGGGNTEAFF
>TRBJ1-4|TRBV30|many|NA
TGTGCCTGGCAGGGATTGGGTGAAAAACTGTTTTTT
CAWQGLGEKLFF
>TRBJ2-2|TRBV11-3|many|TRBD1
TGTGCCAGCAGCACGGGACAGGGAGGTGGCGGGGAGCTGTTTTTT
CASSTGQGGGGELFF
>TRBJ2-1|TRBV24-1|many|TRBD1
TGTGCCACCAGTGACCTCGCGTCCTCTCGGGACAGGGGAGGTAATGAGCAGTTCTTC
CATSDLASSRDRGGNEQFF
>TRBJ1-1|TRBV7-3|few|NA
TGTGCCAGCACCCCCATCCCGGAAAACACTGAAGCTTTCTTT
CASTPIPENTEAFF
>TRBJ2-7|TRBV12-3/TRBV12-4|many|NA
TGTGCCAGCAGTTTAGCTGGGGGTCAAAACTACGAGCAGTACTTC
CASSLAGGQNYEQYF
>TRBJ2-7|TRBV6-1|NA|NA
TGTGCCAGCAGTGAACGCAGGGGAGTAGCCTACGAGCAGTACTTC
CASSERRGVAYEQYF
>TRBJ2-1|TRBV30|many|TRBD1
TGTGCCTGGCAGACAGGGGCCAACTACAATGAGCAGTTCTTC
CAWQTGANYNEQFF
>TRBJ2-2|TRBV3-1|many|NA
TGTGCCAGCGCCACCCTTGCTGGGGGGGAGCTGTTTTTT
CASATLAGGELFF
>TRBJ2-1|TRBV24-1|NA|NA
TGTGCCACCAGTGACCCCGGGATTACCTATGAGCAGTTCTTC
CATSDPGITYEQFF
>TRBJ1-5|TRBV5-5|many|NA
TGCGCCAGCAGCCCTCGAGCAGATTATAGCAATCAGCCCCAGCATTTT
CASSPRADYSNQPQHF
>TRBJ1-3|TRBV5-1|NA|NA
TGCGCCAGCAGCTTGCTAGGGGGTGGAAACACCATATATTTT
CASSLLGGGNTIYF
>TRBJ2-5|TRBV18|many|NA
TGTGCCAGCTCACCCCCATCTGGGTTGGAGACCCAGTACTTC
CASSPPSGLETQYF
>TRBJ1-2|TRBV15|few|TRBD1
TGTGCCACCAGCAGAGGAGGGGGCACGAACTATGGCTACACCTTC
CATSRGGGTNYGYTF
>TRBJ2-1|TRBV20-1|NA|NA
TGCAGTGCTAGAGACTATCGCCGGGGGGCCCTATGGGAGCAGTTCTTC
CSARDYRRGALWEQFF
>TRBJ1-3|TRBV2|many|NA
TGTGCCAGCAGTCACCGAGGACGGCCATCTTTTGGAAACACCATATATTTT
CASSHRGRPSFGNTIYF
>TRBJ2-1|TRBV6-1|many|NA
TGTGCCAGCAGTGCCCCCGTGGGGCCTGGCTCCTACAATGAGCAGTTCTTC
CASSAPVGPGSYNEQFF
>TRBJ1-2|TRBV6-1|NA|NA
TGTGCCAGCAGTGCCTACAGGACCTATGGCTACACCTTC
CASSAYRTYGYTF
>TRBJ1-3|TRBV20-1|many|NA
TGCAGTGCATCGGACAGACGATCCTCTGGAAACACCATATATTTT
CSASDRRSSGNTIYF
>TRBJ1-2|TRBV20-1|many|TRBD1
TGCAGTGCTCCGGGACAGGGGGGCTATGGCTACACCTTC
CSAPGQGGYGYTF
>TRBJ2-3|TRBV7-9|many|NA
TGTGCCAGCAGCTTCCTCAGGGTGGCAGATACGCAGTATTTT
CASSFLRVADTQYF
>TRBJ1-3|TRBV13|few|NA
TGTGCCAGCAGCTCCTTAAAGGGCTCTGGAAACACCATATATTTT
CASSSLKGSGNTIYF
>TRBJ1-1|TRBV2|many|NA
TGTGCCAGCAGTGATGGCAGGGGGAACACTGAAGCTTTCTTT
CASSDGRGNTEAFF
>TRBJ2-5|TRBV20-1|many|NA
TGCAGTGCCCAGGACGACTTGGGCCAAGAGACCCAGTACTTC
CSAQDDLGQETQYF
>TRBJ2-3|TRBV28|many|TRBD1
TGTGCCAGCAGGGGGACAGGGAGGATACCAGATACGCAGTATTTT
CASRGTGRIPDTQYF
>TRBJ2-3|TRBV7-2|many|TRBD2
TGTGCCAGCACCCGCCGGGCGGGGGGCACAGATACGCAGTATTTT
CASTRRAGGTDTQYF
>TRBJ2-1|TRBV7-9|many|TRBD1
TGTGCCAGCAGCTCACCGACAGGGGGCTCCTACAATGAGCAGTTCTTC
CASSSPTGGSYNEQFF
>TRBJ1-5|TRBV24-1|NA|NA
TGTGCCACCAGTGGCGGGCGGTTGGGTAGCAATCAGCCCCAGCATTTT
CATSGGRLGSNQPQHF
>TRBJ2-7|TRBV20-1|many|NA
TGCAGTGCTATCTCCAGGCGTAACTCCTACGAGCAGTACTTC
CSAISRRNSYEQYF
>TRBJ2-4|TRBV30|many|NA
TGTGCCTGGAGCCTCTCGTGGATAAGGGACATTCAGTACTTC
CAWSLSWIRDIQYF
>TRBJ1-1|TRBV29-1|few|NA
TGCAGCGTTGTGACAGTGCGGGTGAGGGTGGAAGCTTTCTTT
CSVVTVRVRVEAFF
>TRBJ2-7|TRBV28|many|NA
TGTGCCAGCAGTACCCCCCGGCTCACCCCCTACGAGCAGTACTTC
CASSTPRLTPYEQYF
>TRBJ2-2|TRBV19|NA|NA
TGTGCCAGTAGTATAGGGGACGTGAACACCGGGGAGCTGTTTTTT
CASSIGDVNTGELFF
>TRBJ2-7|TRBV10-2|many|NA
TGCGCCAGCAGTGAGCAACCCCCCACCGAGCAGTACTTC
CASSEQPPTEQYF
>TRBJ2-7|TRBV5-4|many|NA
TGTGCCAGCAGCAAATCGCGTGATGGGGGGTACGAGCAGTACTTC
CASSKSRDGGYEQYF
>TRBJ2-5|TRBV27|many|NA
TGTGCCAGCAGTTTGAGTGGGGCAGTCGAGACCCAGTACTTC
CASSLSGAVETQYF
>TRBJ1-5|TRBV12-3/TRBV12-4|many|TRBD1
TGTGCCAGCAGTGCGGACAGGGTTTATCAGCCCCAGCATTTT
CASSADRVYQPQHF
>TRBJ2-7|TRBV18|many|NA
TGTGCCAGCTCACCAGGCGACGAGCAGTACTTC
CASSPGDEQYF
>TRBJ2-1|TRBV6-2/TRBV6-3|many|NA
TGTGCCAGCAGTGAGTCGGTTAGCTGGGGTGAGCAGTTCTTC
CASSESVSWGEQFF
>TRBJ2-7|TRBV24-1|many|NA
TGTGCCACCAGTGATCCATATCACAGGGAGGGTAGTACCTACGAGCAGTACTTC
CATSDPYHREGSTYEQYF
>TRBJ2-7|TRBV28|NA|TRBD1
TGTGCCAGCAGACCGGGACAGACGTCCTACGAGCAGTACTTC
CASRPGQTSYEQYF
>TRBJ1-3|TRBV7-3|few|NA
TGTGCCAGCAGCTTAACCTGGGGAAACACCATATATTTT
CASSLTWGNTIYF
>TRBJ1-2|TRBV12-3/TRBV12-4|many|NA
TGTGCCAGCAGTCTGCCGGAGAGAGCTAACTATGGCTACACCTTC
CASSLPERANYGYTF
>TRBJ2-4|TRBV28|many|NA
TGTGCCAGCAGTCCCCGGACCCTAGCCAAAAACATTCAGTACTTC
CASSPRTLAKNIQYF
>TRBJ2-7|TRBV28|many|TRBD2
TGTGCCAGCAGTTCCCTAGCGGGGGGGCGGTACGAGCAGTACTTC
CASSSLAGGRYEQYF
>TRBJ2-2|TRBV5-1|many|NA
TGCGCCAGCAGGAGAGCCGGGGACACCGGGGAGCTGTTTTTT
CASRRAGDTGELFF
>TRBJ1-1|TRBV6-1|few|NA
TGTGCCAGCAGTCGACCGGGGGGGGAAGCTTTCTTT
CASSRPGGEAFF
>TRBJ2-1|TRBV7-8|few|NA
TGTGCCAGCACCACGGGGAGGGGGCATCACAATGAGCAGTTCTTC
CASTTGRGHHNEQFF
>TRBJ1-2|TRBV9|many|NA
TGTGCCAGCAGCGTAGGGCAGGCCTATGGCTACACCTTC
CASSVGQAYGYTF
>TRBJ1-1|TRBV15|many|NA
TGTGCCACCAGCAGCAGGGTAATCACTGAAGCTTTCTTT
CATSSRVITEAFF
>TRBJ1-2|TRBV3-1|many|NA
TGTGCCAGCAGTGGGAGAGGGAACTATGGCTACACCTTC
CASSGRGNYGYTF
>TRBJ1-1|TRBV18|few|TRBD1
TGTGCCAGCTCAGTCGACAGGGCAGAGGGGGCTTTCTTT
CASSVDRAEGAFF
>TRBJ2-5|TRBV2|many|TRBD1
TGTGCCAGCATTATGGACAGGGCCGAGACCCAGTACTTC
CASIMDRAETQYF